A selection of T cell receptor beta chains follows, all from one sample in a study of CD8 T cells in ankylosing spondylitis. TCRdb recomputed calls from the 5' RACE reads with MiXCR, one row per CDR3 protein. This sample has around 150,000 distinct CDR3 sequences, with 30% to 35% found just once. Sequencing was carried out using synovial fluid, either unsorted or a sorted T cell fraction (not recorded which). The source of these receptors is a male donor with ankylosing spondylitis. The CDR3 runs from the conserved cysteine through the conserved F or W. The D gene is left open where the match is weak. Clone size is given for some rows only: seen once, a few or many times, or a class if the clone is expanded.

size	V	D	J	DNA	CDR3
NA	TRBV3-1	TRBD1	TRBJ1-3	TGTGCCAGCAGCTTAAGTTCCGGGACAGGGTATGGAAACACCATATATTTT	CASSLSSGTGYGNTIYF
few	TRBV19	NA	TRBJ2-5	TGTGCCAGTAGTATCGGCCACCCAAAGGGAGAGACCCAGTACTTC	CASSIGHPKGETQYF
NA	TRBV28	NA	TRBJ2-1	TGTGCCAGCACCATAACGGGTGAGCAGTTCTTC	CASTITGEQFF
many	TRBV28	NA	TRBJ2-7	TGTGCCAGCAGTTTAGAAGGTAGCGGCTCCTACGAGCAGTACTTC	CASSLEGSGSYEQYF
NA	TRBV28	NA	TRBJ2-5	TGTGCCAGCAGCCCAATCGGACAGCAAGAGACCCAGTACTTC	CASSPIGQQETQYF
few	TRBV12-3/TRBV12-4	TRBD2	TRBJ2-1	TGTGCCAGCAGTTTAATCGGGGGGGGGATATATGAGCAGTTCTTC	CASSLIGGGIYEQFF
NA	TRBV3-1	NA	TRBJ1-3	TGTGCCAGCAGCCAGAGGGCCAATTCTGGAAACACCATATATTTT	CASSQRANSGNTIYF
NA	TRBV5-6	TRBD2	TRBJ2-1	TGTGCCAGCAGCATAGGGACTAGCGGAGGCTCCTACAATGAGCAGTTCTTC	CASSIGTSGGSYNEQFF
few	TRBV18	NA	TRBJ2-1	TGTGCCAGCTCAAGCCGGCCCGTTGGAGACACCTTTTACGATGAGCAGTTCTTC	CASSSRPVGDTFYDEQFF
NA	TRBV7-9	TRBD2	TRBJ2-3	TGTGCCAGCAGCTCCGGGCTAGCGGGGGTCACAGATACGCAGTATTTT	CASSSGLAGVTDTQYF
few	TRBV2	NA	TRBJ1-2	TGTGCCAGCAGCGGACAGAACTATGGCTACACCTTC	CASSGQNYGYTF
NA	TRBV9	TRBD2	TRBJ2-5	TGTGCCAGCAGCGAGGGGACTAGCGGGGGTGTACTGGAGACCCAGTACTTC	CASSEGTSGGVLETQYF
NA	TRBV20-1	TRBD2	TRBJ2-3	TGCAGTGCCTTCAGACTAGCGGGCGACCAGGATTTT	CSAFRLAGDQDF
few	TRBV11-2	TRBD2	TRBJ2-7	TGTGCCAGCAGGGCTAGCGGGGGTAGCTCCTACGAGCAGTACTTC	CASRASGGSSYEQYF
NA	TRBV18	NA	TRBJ1-6	TGTGCCAGCTCACGGGGGCTCCGGAGGGATTCACCCCTCCACTTT	CASSRGLRRDSPLHF
NA	TRBV7-3	NA	TRBJ2-2	TGTGCCAGCAGCTTAGGAGGACAGTCGAACACCGGGGAGCTGTTTTTT	CASSLGGQSNTGELFF
few	TRBV20-1	NA	TRBJ1-2	TGCAGTGCTAGAGATCCGGGACGGATTAACTATGGCTACACCTTC	CSARDPGRINYGYTF
few	TRBV7-2	TRBD2	TRBJ2-3	TGTGCCAGCAGCTTACGTGGTAGCGGGATCGCAGATACGCAGTATTTT	CASSLRGSGIADTQYF
NA	TRBV18	TRBD1	TRBJ1-1	TGTGCCAGCTCACCACCGGGGGACAGGGGTGCTGAAGCTTTCTTT	CASSPPGDRGAEAFF
NA	TRBV30	TRBD1	TRBJ1-6	TGTGCCTGGACCCTAAAAACAGGGGGCGTTGATTCACCCCTCCACTTT	CAWTLKTGGVDSPLHF
NA	TRBV6-5	TRBD1	TRBJ1-4	TGTGCCAGCAGTTACTCGACAGGGGGCAGAGAAAAACTGTTTTTT	CASSYSTGGREKLFF
NA	TRBV20-1	NA	TRBJ1-1	TGCAGTGCCCCAGGCAAGCATCCCACTGAAGCTTTCTTT	CSAPGKHPTEAFF
NA	TRBV5-5	NA	TRBJ2-1	TGTGCCAGCAGCACGGAGGGGGCGCATTACAATGAGCAGTTCTTC	CASSTEGAHYNEQFF
few	TRBV5-6	NA	TRBJ1-2	TGTGCCAGCAGCTTGGGGGGGCGCATGACCTATGGCTACACCTTC	CASSLGGRMTYGYTF
few	TRBV20-1	TRBD2	TRBJ2-1	TGCAGTGGTAGAGCGGGACTAACCTACAATGAGCAGTTCTTC	CSGRAGLTYNEQFF
few	TRBV9	NA	TRBJ2-1	TGTGCCAGCAGCGGAATTTACTCCTACAATGAGCAGTTCTTC	CASSGIYSYNEQFF
few	TRBV10-3	TRBD1	TRBJ2-1	TGTGCCATCAGCCCGGGACAGGGCAATGAGCAGTTCTTC	CAISPGQGNEQFF
NA	TRBV6-2/TRBV6-3	NA	TRBJ2-4	TGTGCCAGCAGACAAGACAGCACAAAAAACATTCAGTACTTC	CASRQDSTKNIQYF
NA	TRBV5-1	TRBD1	TRBJ1-1	TGCGCCAGCAGTTTCGACAGGGAAAGGGGAACTGAAGCTTTCTTT	CASSFDRERGTEAFF
many	TRBV5-1	TRBD1	TRBJ2-6	TGCGCCAGCAGCTTGTGGGACAGGGGTGGTTCTGGGGCCAACGTCCTGACTTTC	CASSLWDRGGSGANVLTF
NA	TRBV7-6	NA	TRBJ2-3	TGTGCCAGCAGCTTACAGGGCATGACTCAGTATTTT	CASSLQGMTQYF
few	TRBV7-2	NA	TRBJ2-2	TGTGCCAGCAGCCCACGAGGGGGTCGAATGGCCGGGGAGCTGTTTTTT	CASSPRGGRMAGELFF
many	TRBV2	TRBD1	TRBJ1-6	TGTGCCAGCATGGACAGGCCCCTCAATAATTCACCCCTCCACTTT	CASMDRPLNNSPLHF
NA	TRBV20-1	TRBD1	TRBJ2-7	TGCAGTGCACCGTCAACAGGGGGCGCCGAGCAGTACTTC	CSAPSTGGAEQYF
many	TRBV3-1	NA	TRBJ2-5	TGTGCCAGCAGCCTGTGGGAGGAGACCCAGTACTTC	CASSLWEETQYF
few	TRBV29-1	TRBD2	TRBJ2-3	TGCAGCGTTCAGTCTAGCGGGAGAACAGATACGCAGTATTTT	CSVQSSGRTDTQYF
once	TRBV20-1	TRBD2	TRBJ2-5	TGCTGTGCTAGATTTAGCGGGGGGGAGAGGATGGAGACCCAGTACTTC	CCARFSGGERMETQYF
few	TRBV2	TRBD2	TRBJ2-2	TGTGCCAGCAGGCGGACTAGCGGGGGGATGACCGGGGAGCTGTTTTTT	CASRRTSGGMTGELFF
NA	TRBV20-1	NA	TRBJ2-5	TGCAGTGCTAGAAAGTTTGAAGGAACGGCGGAGACCCAGTACTTC	CSARKFEGTAETQYF
NA	TRBV12-3/TRBV12-4	TRBD1	TRBJ2-2	TGTGCCAGCAGTTTGGCCTGGACAGGGGGAAAGCCGCGAAACACCGGGGAGCTGTTTTTT	CASSLAWTGGKPRNTGELFF
few	TRBV20-1	NA	TRBJ2-7	TGCAGTGCTAGATTTGAGGCGGCATCCCACGAGCAGTACTTC	CSARFEAASHEQYF
few	TRBV12-3/TRBV12-4	NA	TRBJ1-2	TGTGCCAGCAGTTTGATTTCAGGGAGCGGCTACACCTTC	CASSLISGSGYTF
NA	TRBV10-3	NA	TRBJ1-2	TGTGCCATCAGTGAGAGTGGGGGTTCTTTTGGCTACACCTTC	CAISESGGSFGYTF
NA	TRBV7-9	NA	TRBJ1-1	TGTGCCAGCAGCTTAGAGCCAGGGCCTGAAGCTTTCTTT	CASSLEPGPEAFF
NA	TRBV10-1	NA	TRBJ2-4	TGCGCCAGCATCCGTATCGGAATTCCCAAAAACATTCAGTACTTC	CASIRIGIPKNIQYF
NA	TRBV4-1	NA	TRBJ1-3	TGCGCCAGCAGCCTTTCCCTGAGTGGAAACACCATATATTTT	CASSLSLSGNTIYF
NA	TRBV2	NA	TRBJ2-1	TGTGCCAGCAGTGAATTCGGGGGCGAGTACAATGAGCAGTTCTTC	CASSEFGGEYNEQFF
few	TRBV5-1	TRBD2	TRBJ2-1	TGCGCCAGCAGCCGCTTTGTGGGGGGGAGCTCCTACAATGAGCAGTTCTTC	CASSRFVGGSSYNEQFF
few	TRBV6-1	NA	TRBJ1-5	TGTGCCAGCAGCGCTCCCCCCGGGCCTCTTAGCAATCAGCCCCAGCATTTT	CASSAPPGPLSNQPQHF
many	TRBV9	NA	TRBJ1-6	TGTGCCAGCAGCCCACCATCAGTTGGATCACCCCTCCACTTT	CASSPPSVGSPLHF
few	TRBV5-1	TRBD1	TRBJ1-2	TGCGCCAGCAGCTCGGGGGACAGCTATGGCTACACCTTC	CASSSGDSYGYTF
NA	TRBV27	NA	TRBJ1-2	TGTGCCAGCAGTTTGGGGGGTAGGGGCTATGGCTACACCTTC	CASSLGGRGYGYTF
many	TRBV6-2/TRBV6-3	NA	TRBJ2-3	TGTGCCAGCAGTTATAAAGCCAGCACAGATACGCAGTATTTT	CASSYKASTDTQYF
NA	TRBV11-2	TRBD2	TRBJ2-3	TGTGCCAGCAGCTTAACTAGCGGGGGGGGTGGGAGCACAGATACGCAGTATTTT	CASSLTSGGGGSTDTQYF
NA	TRBV5-8	TRBD1	TRBJ2-5	TGTGCCAGCAGCTTGGGACAGGGTAAAGAGACCCAGTACTTC	CASSLGQGKETQYF
NA	TRBV20-1	TRBD1	TRBJ1-6	TGCAGTGCTAGCTTGGGACAGTTTAATTCACCCCTCCACTTT	CSASLGQFNSPLHF